This T cell receptor (beta chain) appears in the sequencing data of a study of cytomegalovirus exposure and HLA in healthy donors. About the study: An early data release held tens of millions of unique TCRs from HLA-typed donors.

The CDR3 is made up of 14 amino acids. V was shortened by 0 bases and J by 9 bases, with 12 bases between the two germline ends. CDR1 MGHRA and CDR2 YSYEKL come from the germline V gene. PCR primers comprised 60 Vbeta and 13 Jbeta primers. Assay: immunoSEQ multiplex PCR; the TCRdb copy retains only in-frame clones and omits some. The data show approximately 110,000 clones, approximately 79% seen once. V usage is TRBV4-1 and J usage is TRBJ1-5, with D possibly being TRBD1 (6 bases). Sequencing was performed on PBMCs. The clonotype comes from a woman aged 40-49 years in good health and CMV-seronegative. The CDR3 DNA follows: TGCGCCAGCAGCCAAGAATTAGGGGGTCGGCCCCAGCATTTT. Its protein product is CASSQELGGRPQHF.